These 10 T cell receptor beta chains originate from one sample sequenced in a study of blood T cell repertoires in COVID-19. TCRdb keeps only in-frame clones here, not all; method: immunoSEQ multiplex PCR. There are under 250,000 clones in the sample; 80% to 85% occur only once, and 4% to 5.5% lies in the top ten. The sequenced sample consisted of peripheral blood. These receptors came from a man aged 50-59 years with active or convalescent COVID-19.

The chain joins TRBV6-1 to TRBJ1-4; 10 bases agree with TRBD1. CDR1 and CDR2 from the germline V gene are MNHNS and SASEGT. The CDR3 is 17 residues long. Trimming took 3 bases from V and 4 from J; bases not matched to a gene: 8. The CDR3 sequence: CASSEPGTGVYNEKLFF. CDR3 sequence (DNA): TGTGCCAGCAGTGAGCCCGGGACAGGGGTCTATAATGAAAAACTGTTTTTT.

The chain combines TRBV2 with TRBJ2-7; 9 bases are a match to TRBD2. The CDR3 consists of 20 residues. The junction had 26 bases not matched to a gene; V was cut back by 6 bases and J by 5 bases. Per the germline V gene, CDR1 is SNHLY and CDR2 is FYNNEI. The CDR3 here is CASSSGGASRGGHLSNEQYF. The CDR3, as DNA: TGTGCCAGCAGCTCCGGGGGCGCCTCGCGGGGGGGCCATTTAAGTAACGAGCAGTACTTC.

In its sample, this clone was seen once. The CDR3 loop is CASSSYRGENTEAFF. Written as DNA, the CDR3 is TGTGCCAGCAGCTCCTACAGGGGAGAGAACACTGAAGCTTTCTTT. This rearrangement joins TRBV7-9 to TRBJ1-1, with TRBD1 matching 7 bases. Losses at the gene ends were 4 bases for V and 1 base for J; bases not matched to a gene: 6. CDR1 is SEHNR, CDR2 FQNEAQ, per germline (reference sequence). The CDR3 sequence is 15 residues long.

The V call is TRBV28, the J call TRBJ1-6; 9 bases align to TRBD1. Germline lookup yields CDR1 MDHEN and CDR2 SYDVKM. CDR3 size: 14 residues. The ends lost 2 bases at V and 10 bases at J; junction bases unmatched: 3. This chain's CDR3 is CASSLTGGVSPLHF. CDR3 coding DNA: TGTGCCAGCAGTTTAACAGGGGGCGTCTCACCCCTCCACTTT.

The V gene is TRBV7-2, the J gene TRBJ1-5; tentatively, D is TRBD1 (5 bases). The CDR3 is 16 residues long. Trimming stripped 0 bases from V and 2 bases from J, with 11 bases between. Germline CDR1 and CDR2: SGHTA and FQGNSA. CDR3: CASSLAGGAGNQPQHF. The CDR3 DNA reads TGTGCCAGCAGCTTAGCGGGCGGGGCGGGCAATCAGCCCCAGCATTTT.

The V call is TRBV5-1, the J call TRBJ2-3; D gene ambiguous. The CDR3 is made up of 13 amino acids. Germline V lookup: CDR1 SGHRS, CDR2 YFSETQ. V was cut by 0 bases and J by 4 bases, with 6 bases left in between. The CDR3 sequence is CASSLDSADTQYF. The CDR3 DNA sequence: TGCGCCAGCAGCTTGGATTCGGCAGATACGCAGTATTTT.

This clone came up once. The chain is built from TRBV11-2 and TRBJ2-3, with TRBD2 identical over 12 bases. Unmatched junction bases numbered 5, after V lost 3 bases and J lost 4 bases. Germline assignment: CDR1 SGHAT and CDR2 FQNNGV. The CDR3 totals 16 residues. The CDR3 DNA is TGTGCCAGCAGCTTCACTAGCGGGGGGCGGGCAGATACGCAGTATTTT. It is translated as CASSFTSGGRADTQYF.

The chain couples TRBV14 to TRBJ2-1; TRBD2 aligns across 9 bases. V lost 0 bases and J lost 0; bases outside the gene matches: 9. CDR3 length equals 19 residues. CDR1 and CDR2 (germline): SGHDN, FVKESK. The CDR3 protein is CASSQDTSSGANSYNEQFF. The CDR3 DNA sequence: TGTGCCAGCAGCCAAGATACATCTAGCGGGGCTAACTCCTACAATGAGCAGTTCTTC. Supplemented by reference TRBV14 and TRBJ2-1, the full variable domain reads EAGVTQFPSHSVIEKGQTVTLRCDPISGHDNLYWYRRVMGKEIKFLLHFVKESKQDESGMPNNRFLAERTGGTYSTLKVQPAELEDSGVYFCASSQDTSSGANSYNEQFFGPGTRLTVL.

This clone was seen more than once but under ten times. The chain uses TRBV27 and TRBJ2-7, with 8 bases aligning to TRBD2. The J segment lost 6 bases and the V segment lost 6 bases, leaving 7 bases of the junction unmatched. Germline CDR1 reads MNHEY; CDR2 reads SMNVEV (reference sequence). The CDR3 has 13 amino acids. The CDR3 sequence: CASRRTSFPEQYF. In DNA form, the CDR3 reads TGTGCCAGCAGAAGGACTAGCTTCCCCGAGCAGTACTTC.

The gene calls are TRBV28 and TRBJ2-3, with 9 bases that match TRBD1. CDR3 size: 13 residues. Looked up from germline, CDR1 is MDHEN and CDR2 is SYDVKM. V lost 10 bases, J lost 3 bases, and 5 bases stayed unmatched. The CDR3 spells CAIRDRATDTQYF. Written as DNA, the CDR3 is TGTGCCATAAGGGACAGGGCTACAGATACGCAGTATTTT.